This TCR beta chain was retrieved from a study of T-cell reconstitution after alpha-beta-depleted transplantation in children. Findings of the study overall: Among T cells one year after transplant, newly produced cells accounted for most counts and diversity. Several hundred expanded graft clones reportedly were the source of alpha-beta T cells about two months after transplant. Some patients' high day-60 TCRbeta diversity was attributed to recipient cells surviving conditioning.

Worth noting for this clonotype: No antigen is known for it.

There are 14 residues in the CDR3. The germline CDR1 and CDR2 sequences are LNHDA and SQIVND (reference sequence). V shed 4 bases and J shed 0 bases, with 9 bases lying between them. The TCRbeta library was prepared with unique molecular identifiers. Each CDR3 protein gets one entry after TCRdb re-called the PCR reads with MiXCR. Here the sample spans over 100,000 distinct CDR3 sequences, over 9% being singletons. This TCR was sampled from a boy aged 2 to 9 with acute lymphoblastic leukemia, due to receive a stem cell transplant. The specimen was PBMCs, collected before TCRalphabeta/CD19-depleted stem cell transplant. The chain couples TRBV19 to TRBJ1-2; no definite D call. The CDR3 loop reads CASSTRTTNYGYTF. CDR3 nucleotides: TGTGCCAGTAGTACACGGACGACTAACTATGGCTACACCTTC.